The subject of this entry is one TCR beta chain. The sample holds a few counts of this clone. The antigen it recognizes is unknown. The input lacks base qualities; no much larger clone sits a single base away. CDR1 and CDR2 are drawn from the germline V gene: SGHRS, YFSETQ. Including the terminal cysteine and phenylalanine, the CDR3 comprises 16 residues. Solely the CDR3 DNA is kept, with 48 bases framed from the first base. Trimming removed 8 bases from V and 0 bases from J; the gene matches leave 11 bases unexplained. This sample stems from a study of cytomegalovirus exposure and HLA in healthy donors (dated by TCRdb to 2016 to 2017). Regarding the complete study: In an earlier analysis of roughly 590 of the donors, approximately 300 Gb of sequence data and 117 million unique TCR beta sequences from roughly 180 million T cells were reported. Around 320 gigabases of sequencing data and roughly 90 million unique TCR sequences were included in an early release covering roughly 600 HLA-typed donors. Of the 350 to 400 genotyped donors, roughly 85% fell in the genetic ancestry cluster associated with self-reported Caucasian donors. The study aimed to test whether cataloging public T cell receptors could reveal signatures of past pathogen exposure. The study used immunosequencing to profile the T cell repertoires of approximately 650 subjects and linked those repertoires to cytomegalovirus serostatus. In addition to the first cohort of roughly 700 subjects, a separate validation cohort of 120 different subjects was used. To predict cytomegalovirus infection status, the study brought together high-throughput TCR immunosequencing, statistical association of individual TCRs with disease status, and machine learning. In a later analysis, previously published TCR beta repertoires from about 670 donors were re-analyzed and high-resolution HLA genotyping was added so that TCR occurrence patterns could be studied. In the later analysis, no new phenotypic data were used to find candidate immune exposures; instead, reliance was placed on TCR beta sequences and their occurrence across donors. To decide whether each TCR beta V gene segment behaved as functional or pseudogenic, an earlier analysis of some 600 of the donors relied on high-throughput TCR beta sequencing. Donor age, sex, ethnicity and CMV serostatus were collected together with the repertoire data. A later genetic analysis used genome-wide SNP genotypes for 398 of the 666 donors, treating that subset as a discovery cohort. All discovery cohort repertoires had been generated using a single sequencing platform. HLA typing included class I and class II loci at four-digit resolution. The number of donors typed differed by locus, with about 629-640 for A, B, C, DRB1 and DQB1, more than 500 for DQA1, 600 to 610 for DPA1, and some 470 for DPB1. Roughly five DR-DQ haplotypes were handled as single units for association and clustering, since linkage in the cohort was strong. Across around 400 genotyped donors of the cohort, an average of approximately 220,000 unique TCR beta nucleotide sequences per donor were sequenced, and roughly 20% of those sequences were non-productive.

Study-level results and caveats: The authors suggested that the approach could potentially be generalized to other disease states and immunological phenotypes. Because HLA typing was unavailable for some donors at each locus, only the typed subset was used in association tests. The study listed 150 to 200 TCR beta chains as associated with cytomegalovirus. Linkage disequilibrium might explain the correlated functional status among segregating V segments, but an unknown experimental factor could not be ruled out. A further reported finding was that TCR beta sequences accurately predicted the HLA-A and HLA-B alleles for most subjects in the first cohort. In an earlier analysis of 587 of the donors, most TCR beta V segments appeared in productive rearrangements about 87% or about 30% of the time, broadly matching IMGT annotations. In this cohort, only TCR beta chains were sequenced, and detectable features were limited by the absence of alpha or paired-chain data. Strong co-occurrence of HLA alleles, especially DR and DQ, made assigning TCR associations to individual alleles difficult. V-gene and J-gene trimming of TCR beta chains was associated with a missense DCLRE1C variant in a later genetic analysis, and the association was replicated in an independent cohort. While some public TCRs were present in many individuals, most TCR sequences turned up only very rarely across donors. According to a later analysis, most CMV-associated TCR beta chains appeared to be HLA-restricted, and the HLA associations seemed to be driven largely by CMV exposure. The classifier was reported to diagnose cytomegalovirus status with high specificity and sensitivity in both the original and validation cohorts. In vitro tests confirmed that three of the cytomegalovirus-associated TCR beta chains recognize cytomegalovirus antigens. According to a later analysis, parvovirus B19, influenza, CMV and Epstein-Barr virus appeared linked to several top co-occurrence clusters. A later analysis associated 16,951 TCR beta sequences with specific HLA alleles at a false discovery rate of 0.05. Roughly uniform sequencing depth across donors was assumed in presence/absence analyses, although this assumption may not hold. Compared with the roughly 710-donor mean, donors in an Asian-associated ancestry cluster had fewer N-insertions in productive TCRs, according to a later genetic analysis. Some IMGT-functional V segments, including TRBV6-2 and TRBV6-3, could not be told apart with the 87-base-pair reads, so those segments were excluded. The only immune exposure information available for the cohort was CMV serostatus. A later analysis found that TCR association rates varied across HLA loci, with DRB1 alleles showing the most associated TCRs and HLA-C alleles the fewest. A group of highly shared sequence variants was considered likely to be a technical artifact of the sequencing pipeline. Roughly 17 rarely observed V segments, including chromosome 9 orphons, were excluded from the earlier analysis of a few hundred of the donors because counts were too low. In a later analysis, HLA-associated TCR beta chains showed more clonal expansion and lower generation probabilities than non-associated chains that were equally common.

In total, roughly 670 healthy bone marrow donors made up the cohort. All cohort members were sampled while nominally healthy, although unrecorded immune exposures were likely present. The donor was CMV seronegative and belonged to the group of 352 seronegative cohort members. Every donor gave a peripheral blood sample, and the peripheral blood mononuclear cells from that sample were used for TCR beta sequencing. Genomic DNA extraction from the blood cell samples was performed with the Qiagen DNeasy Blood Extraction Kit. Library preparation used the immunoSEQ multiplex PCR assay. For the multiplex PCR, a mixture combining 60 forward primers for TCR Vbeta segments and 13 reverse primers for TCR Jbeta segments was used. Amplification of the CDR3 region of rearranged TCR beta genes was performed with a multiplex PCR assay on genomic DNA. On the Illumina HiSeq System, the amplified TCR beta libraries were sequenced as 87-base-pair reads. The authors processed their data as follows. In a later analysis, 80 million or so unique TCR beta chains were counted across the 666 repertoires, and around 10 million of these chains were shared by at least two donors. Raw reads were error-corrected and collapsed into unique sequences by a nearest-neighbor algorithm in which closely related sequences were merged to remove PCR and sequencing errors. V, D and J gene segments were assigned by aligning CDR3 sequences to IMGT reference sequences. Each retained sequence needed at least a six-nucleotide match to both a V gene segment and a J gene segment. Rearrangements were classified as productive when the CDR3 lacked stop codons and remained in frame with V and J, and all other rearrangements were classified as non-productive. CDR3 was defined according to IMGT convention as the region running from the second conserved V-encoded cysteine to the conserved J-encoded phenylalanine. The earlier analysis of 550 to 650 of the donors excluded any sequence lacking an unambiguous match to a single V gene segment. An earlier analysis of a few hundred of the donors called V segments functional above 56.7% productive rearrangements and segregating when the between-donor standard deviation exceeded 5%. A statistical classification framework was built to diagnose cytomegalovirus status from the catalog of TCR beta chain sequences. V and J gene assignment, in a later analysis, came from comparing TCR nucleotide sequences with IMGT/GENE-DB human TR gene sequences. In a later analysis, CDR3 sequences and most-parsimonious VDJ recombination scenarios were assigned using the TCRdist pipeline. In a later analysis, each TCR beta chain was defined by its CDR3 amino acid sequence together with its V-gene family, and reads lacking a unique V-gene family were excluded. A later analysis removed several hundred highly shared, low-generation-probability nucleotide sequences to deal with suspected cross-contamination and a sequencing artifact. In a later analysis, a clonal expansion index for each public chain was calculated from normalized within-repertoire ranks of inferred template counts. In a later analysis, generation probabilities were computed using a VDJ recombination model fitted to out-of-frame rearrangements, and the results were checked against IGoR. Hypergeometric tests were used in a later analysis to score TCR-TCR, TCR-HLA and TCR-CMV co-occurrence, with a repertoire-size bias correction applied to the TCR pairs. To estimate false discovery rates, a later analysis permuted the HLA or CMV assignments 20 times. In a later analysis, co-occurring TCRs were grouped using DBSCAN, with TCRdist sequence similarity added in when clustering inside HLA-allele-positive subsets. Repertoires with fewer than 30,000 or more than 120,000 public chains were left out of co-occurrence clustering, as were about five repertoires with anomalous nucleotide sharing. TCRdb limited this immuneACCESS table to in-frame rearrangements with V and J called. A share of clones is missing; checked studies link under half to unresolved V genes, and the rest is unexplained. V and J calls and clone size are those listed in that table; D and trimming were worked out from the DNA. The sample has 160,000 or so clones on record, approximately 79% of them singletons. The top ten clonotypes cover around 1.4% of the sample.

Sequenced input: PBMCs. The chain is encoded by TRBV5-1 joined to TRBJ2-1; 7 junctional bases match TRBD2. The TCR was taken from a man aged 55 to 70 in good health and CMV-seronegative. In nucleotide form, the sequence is TGCGCCAGTAGAGTCACGGGCGGGAGCTCCTACAATGAGCAGTTCTTC. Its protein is CASRVTGGSSYNEQFF.